This TCR beta chain was documented in a study of Ad26.COV2.S vaccination and SARS-CoV-2 variants. Study information: The authors gave Ad26.COV2.S intramuscularly, either once or twice 56 days apart. Overall study results and limits: Researchers reported similar non-spike TCR breadth in vaccine and placebo recipients. Possible underestimation of total T cell responses by the TCR breadth and depth analyses was noted. Post-vaccination breadth of spike-specific CD8+ and CD4+ T cell responses was reportedly substantial.

Libraries were prepared by immunoSEQ multiplex PCR; TCRdb keeps only in-frame clonotypes and omits some of them. The profile covers about 320,000 clones, with roughly 90% appearing a single time and 5% to 6.5% taken by the ten largest. Regarding this clone: Its antigen is still unknown.

Germline CDR1 is SGHVS and CDR2 is FNYEAQ. V lost 5 bases and J lost 4, with 20 bases in between. This CDR3 has 16 residues. Treatment noted: some 20 received Ad26.COV2.S at low or high dose, single or two shots; several received placebo; per-sample allocation not given. Samples analyzed were those drawn on day 63 after the first vaccine or placebo injection. The chain joins TRBV7-6 to TRBJ1-2; the D gene is possibly TRBD1 (6 bases). The source of this sequence is a person aged 18-65 years who received the Ad26.COV2.S COVID-19 vaccine or a placebo. Source: peripheral blood, taken in a trial of Ad26.COV2.S vaccine versus placebo. CDR3: CASSLDSGAAGYGYTF. CDR3 DNA: TGTGCCAGCAGCCTCGACTCGGGGGCGGCGGGCTATGGCTACACCTTC.